This T cell receptor (beta chain) stems from a study of somatic mutations in cytotoxic T cells in rheumatoid arthritis. Sequencing was performed with immunoSEQ multiplex PCR; in TCRdb, only in-frame clones are kept and a portion is missing. The data contain almost 20,000 clones, almost 85% of them seen just once; the ten biggest clones take up about 10%. Both CD4+ and CD8+ cells were separated through positive magnetic bead selection, and their purity was verified using flow cytometry. Germline V CDR1 and CDR2: MNHEY, SVGAGI. The CDR3 has 14 residues. Trimming cost V 8 bases and J 4 bases; bases outside gene matches: 8. Concerning this clone: Its antigen remains unknown.

General study results and limits: Patients with rheumatoid arthritis, but not healthy controls, had CD8+ clonality that increased with age. Slight underrepresentation of TRBV07 in rheumatoid arthritis patients was not adjusted for multiple comparisons. For about an eighth of the roughly 60 patients, a single CD8+ clone accounted for more than 20% of CD8+ cells.

The sample consisted of CD8+ T cells sorted from blood. This TCR was sampled from a woman aged 50 to 60 in good health. The V gene is TRBV6-5, the J gene TRBJ2-5, with 9 bases fitting TRBD2. DNA for the CDR3: TGTGCCAGCCGGGGCGGGAGGGCGGTAGAGACCCAGTACTTC. Translating gives CASRGGRAVETQYF.